This T cell receptor beta chain appears in the sequencing data of a study of CD8+ T cells in alopecia areata. Overall study context: Skin from roughly 6-12-month-old C3H/HeJ graft donors with spontaneous alopecia went to approximately 7-10-week-old female C3H/HeJ mice.

Details on this clone: The antigen is not known. Gene labels here are mouse ones. The read gets to within 4 residues of the CDR3 end, and the germline J gene fills in the rest.

Study-level findings and limits: For lesional scalp, especially alopecia totalis/universalis, clonality was higher than in normal scalp.

V shed 5 bases, J shed 5 bases, and the junction held 5 bases outside the gene matches. This CDR3 contains 14 residues. Germline V gives CDR1 NNHNN, CDR2 SYGAGS (reference sequence). On the basis of CD4, CD8alpha, NKG2D, NKG2ACE and other markers, pooled cutaneous lymph node cells were sorted. It was cDNA, reverse transcribed from extracted RNA, that served as the sequencing template. Assay used: immunoSEQ multiplex PCR; TCRdb lists only in-frame clones, some missing. In total the sample includes approximately 280,000 clones, none of them seen once. The receptor was derived from a C3H/HeJ mouse with alopecia areata. Mouse strain MHC haplotype: H2-k. This sequence joins TRBV13-2 and TRBJ2-1; 9 nucleotides line up with TRBD2. The sample taken for sequencing was CD4+ T cells sorted from a lymph node. CDR3 DNA (partial): TGTGCCAGCGGGGAGACTGGGGGCGATGCT. Translated: CASGETGGDA. The full CDR3 reads CASGETGGDAEQFF.